This TCR beta chain was identified in a study of cytomegalovirus exposure and HLA in healthy donors. Study-wide results and limits: A later analysis found most CMV-associated TCR beta chains apparently HLA-restricted.

The CDR3 extends over 16 amino acids. The germline CDR1 and CDR2 sequences are SQVTM and ANQGSEA. The ends lost 1 base at V and 1 base at J; junction bases unmatched: 5. The PCR had 60 Vbeta and 13 Jbeta primers. TCRdb keeps only in-frame clones here, not all; method: immunoSEQ multiplex PCR. The sample includes 150,000 to 200,000 clones, approximately 79% of them seen just once. Turning to this clone: Antigen unknown.

The chain is built from TRBV29-1 and TRBJ2-3, with TRBD2 identical over 10 bases. This receptor was taken from a man aged 60 to 69 in good health and CMV-seronegative. The specimen was PBMCs. CDR3 residues: CSVEGGLATRTDTQYF. DNA of the CDR3: TGCAGCGTTGAAGGGGGACTAGCGACCCGCACAGATACGCAGTATTTT.